A selection of T cell receptor beta chains follows, all from one sample in a study of blood T cell repertoires in COVID-19. TCRdb's copy holds only in-frame clones and misses some; the assay was immunoSEQ multiplex PCR. The sample includes about 83,000 clones, just over 85% of them seen just once. Sequenced input: peripheral blood. These TCRs come from a woman older than 75 in a cohort sampled during active or convalescent COVID-19. Both conserved end residues are part of each CDR3. Fields, in order: V gene, J gene, CDR3 length, D gene, clone size, CDR3 DNA, CDR3 protein. A D gene is named only where the DNA matches it firmly. A clone size is listed for some rows: how often the clone was seen (once, few, many), or a class if it is expanded.

TRBV10-3,TRBJ1-1,13,TRBD1,.,TGTGCCATCAGTCCGGACAGGGACACTGAAGCTTTCTTT,CAISPDRDTEAFF
TRBV10-3,TRBJ2-7,13,.,.,TGTGCCATCAAAACCAGGGACTCCTACGAGCAGTACTTC,CAIKTRDSYEQYF
TRBV18,TRBJ1-3,15,.,.,TGTGCCAGCTCACCCGGAGGGAGTTCTGGAAACACCATATATTTT,CASSPGGSSGNTIYF
TRBV5-4,TRBJ1-1,15,.,.,TGTGCCAGCAGCCCACCATCAGGATTGGAAACTGAAGCTTTCTTT,CASSPPSGLETEAFF
TRBV9,TRBJ2-3,17,TRBD2,.,TGTGCCAGCAGCCCTAGACCCCTAGCGGGCAGCACAGATACGCAGTATTTT,CASSPRPLAGSTDTQYF
TRBV4-1,TRBJ1-2,15,TRBD1,.,TGCGCCAGCAGCCAAGGGACAGGTTGGGACTATGGCTACACCTTC,CASSQGTGWDYGYTF
TRBV6-4,TRBJ2-5,14,TRBD1,.,TGTGCCAGCAGTATCTTTGACAGGGGGGAGACCCAGTACTTC,CASSIFDRGETQYF
TRBV6-6,TRBJ1-1,12,TRBD1,once,TGTGCCAGCAGACACACGACAGGGGAAGCTTTCTTT,CASRHTTGEAFF
TRBV25-1,TRBJ2-7,13,TRBD1,.,TGTGCCAGCAGGGCAGGGGGCTCCTACGAGCAGTACTTC,CASRAGGSYEQYF
TRBV7-9,TRBJ2-2,19,TRBD2,.,TGTGCCAGCAGCTTCTCAGCGACTAGCGGGAGGGCCGTAACCGGGGAGCTGTTTTTT,CASSFSATSGRAVTGELFF
TRBV12-3/TRBV12-4,TRBJ1-5,13,.,.,TGTGCCAGCAGCCGGATCGGAGGTCAGCCCCAGCATTTT,CASSRIGGQPQHF
TRBV9,TRBJ1-3,15,.,once,TGTGCCAGCAGCGTCCTAGGAATCTCTGGAAACACCATATATTTT,CASSVLGISGNTIYF
TRBV6-6,TRBJ1-2,14,.,once,TGTGCCAGCAGTTACGGGGCGACAAGTTATGGCTACACCTTC,CASSYGATSYGYTF
TRBV5-4,TRBJ2-2,15,.,.,TGTGCCAGCAGCTTGATCAACAGGGACACCGGGGAGCTGTTTTTT,CASSLINRDTGELFF
TRBV6-1,TRBJ2-7,18,TRBD1,.,TGTGCCAGCAGTGAAGCGCTTCTGTGGGACAGAGGAGCCTACGAGCAGTACTTC,CASSEALLWDRGAYEQYF
TRBV7-3,TRBJ1-2,13,.,.,TGTGCCAGCAGCTTCGCAGGAAACTATGGCTACACCTTC,CASSFAGNYGYTF
TRBV18,TRBJ2-5,14,.,.,TGTGCCAGCTCACCAGGGAAGGGGCAAGAGACCCAGTACTTC,CASSPGKGQETQYF
TRBV10-2,TRBJ2-1,19,TRBD2,.,TGCGCCAGCAGAGCGCCGGGACTAGCGGGAGGGAGCTCCTACAATGAGCAGTTCTTC,CASRAPGLAGGSSYNEQFF
TRBV18,TRBJ1-1,15,.,.,TGTGCCAGCTCACCACTTTTGGGGGGGGACACTGAAGCTTTCTTT,CASSPLLGGDTEAFF
TRBV5-1,TRBJ1-2,17,.,.,TGCGCCAGCAGCTTGGGCCCCTACCTATCCGCTAACTATGGCTACACCTTC,CASSLGPYLSANYGYTF
TRBV30,TRBJ1-1,15,.,once,TGTGCCTGGAGTGTACCCCCCCAGGGGCGGACTGAAGCTTTCTTT,CAWSVPPQGRTEAFF
TRBV12-3/TRBV12-4,TRBJ2-5,11,.,.,TGTGCCAGCAGTTTCGGGGAGACCCAGTACTTC,CASSFGETQYF
TRBV4-2,TRBJ2-2,14,.,.,TGTGCCAGCAGCCAGCTACGGAACACCGGGGAGCTGTTTTTT,CASSQLRNTGELFF
TRBV6-4,TRBJ1-1,14,.,.,TGTGCCAGCAGTGACGAGAGGGGAGGCACTGAAGCTTTCTTT,CASSDERGGTEAFF
TRBV5-1,TRBJ2-5,14,.,.,TGCGCCAGCAGCTTGGGTGGGCTCCAAGAGACCCAGTACTTC,CASSLGGLQETQYF
TRBV6-2/TRBV6-3,TRBJ1-6,16,.,.,TGTGCCAGCAGTACGGACAAGGACAATGATTCTTCACCCCTCCACTTT,CASSTDKDNDSSPLHF
TRBV18,TRBJ1-2,15,.,.,TGTGCCAGCTCACCACTAACAGATCCCAGCTATGGCTACACCTTC,CASSPLTDPSYGYTF
TRBV6-2/TRBV6-3,TRBJ1-1,11,.,.,TGTGCCAGCAGCGGGCCGACTGAAGCTTTCTTT,CASSGPTEAFF
TRBV28,TRBJ2-2,14,.,.,TGTGCCAGCAGTACGACCACTAGGCCCGGGGAGCTGTTTTTT,CASSTTTRPGELFF
TRBV6-1,TRBJ2-5,16,TRBD2,.,TGTGCCAGCAGTGAACCCCCGGGGAGGGTAAGGGAGACCCAGTACTTC,CASSEPPGRVRETQYF
TRBV12-3/TRBV12-4,TRBJ1-1,13,.,.,TGTGCCAGCAGTTTAATGCCCTACACTAAAGCTTTCTTT,CASSLMPYTKAFF
TRBV9,TRBJ2-3,21,TRBD2,.,TGTGCCAGCAGCGTAGCCCCGGCGGTAGCGGGAGGGCTGGGAAGCACAGATACGCAGTATTTT,CASSVAPAVAGGLGSTDTQYF
TRBV23-1,TRBJ1-6,17,.,.,TGCGCCAGCACCCGGACAGAAACGAGCTCCTATAATTCACCCCTCCACTTT,CASTRTETSSYNSPLHF
TRBV2,TRBJ2-2,14,.,.,TGTGCCAGCAGGTGGGACACGAACACCGGGGAGCTGTTTTTT,CASRWDTNTGELFF
TRBV29-1,TRBJ1-1,13,.,.,TGCAGCGTTGTAGGAGGGGCTCGAACTGAAGCTTTCTTT,CSVVGGARTEAFF
TRBV27,TRBJ1-1,14,.,once,TGTGCCAGCAGTTTCTCCCGGCGGGGCACTGAAGCTTTCTTT,CASSFSRRGTEAFF
TRBV5-1,TRBJ2-1,11,.,.,TGCGCCAGCAGCCTAAACAATGAGCAGTTCTTC,CASSLNNEQFF
TRBV12-3/TRBV12-4,TRBJ1-1,13,.,.,TGTGCCAGCCAACGCGGGAAGACGACTGAAGCTTTCTTT,CASQRGKTTEAFF
TRBV4-1,TRBJ2-1,13,TRBD2,.,TGCGCCAGCAGCTTTGGACTAGCGGGTGAGCAGTTCTTC,CASSFGLAGEQFF
TRBV9,TRBJ1-1,13,.,.,TGTGCCAGCAGCGTAGCTCCGGGGGAGGTAGCTTTCTTT,CASSVAPGEVAFF